This TCR beta chain derives from a study of blood T cell repertoires in COVID-19. Study as a whole: Samples representing acute and convalescent COVID-19 were sourced from the United States, Italy and Spain. In each case, the material was cDNA or gDNA derived from T cells, B-cell-depleted T cells, or PBMCs.

Germline lookup yields CDR1 SGHDN and CDR2 FVKESK. CDR3 length: 16 amino acids. The trim removed 1 base at V and 7 bases at J, leaving 7 bases unmatched. Original handling: Researchers report that nucleated cell counts were estimated from reference gene primer amplification. Sequencing was performed with immunoSEQ multiplex PCR; in TCRdb, only in-frame clones are kept and a portion is missing. V and J calls and clone size are as listed in that table; D and trimming were resolved from the DNA. Seen here are 200,000 to 300,000 clones, about four fifths observed once, and the top ten hold 3.5% to 4.5%. The material sequenced was peripheral blood. The chain links TRBV14 to TRBJ1-6, with 7 bases matching TRBD1. The clonotype was recovered from a man aged 45 to 65 with acute or convalescent COVID-19. CDR3 protein: CASSQVHTGVNSPLHF. CDR3 in DNA: TGTGCCAGCAGCCAAGTCCACACAGGGGTCAATTCACCCCTCCACTTT.